A selection of T cell receptor beta chains follows, all from one sample in a study of cytomegalovirus exposure and HLA in healthy donors. This table comes from immunoSEQ multiplex PCR, and its TCRdb copy is limited to in-frame clones, with some not included. Of more than 95,000 clones listed, approximately 80% were seen once; the top ten hold about 5.7%. The sequenced sample was PBMCs. These receptor sequences come from a young woman in good health and CMV-seropositive. CDR3s include the opening cysteine and the closing phenylalanine or tryptophan. The order of the fields is J gene, clone size, V gene, D gene, CDR3 DNA, CDR3 protein. A D gene is named only where the DNA matches it firmly. A clone size is listed for some rows: how often the clone was seen (once, few, many), or a class if it is expanded.

>TRBJ1-1|.|TRBV27|.
TGTGCCAGCAGGCTGTGGAGCCGGACTGAAGCTTTCTTT
CASRLWSRTEAFF
>TRBJ1-3|.|TRBV2|TRBD1
TGTGCCAGCAGGGGGGGTATCGGACAGGCAGGAAACACCATATATTTT
CASRGGIGQAGNTIYF
>TRBJ2-7|.|TRBV13|TRBD2
TGTGCCAGCAGCTTACCCGGGACTAGCGGGGTCTTGGAGCAGTACTTC
CASSLPGTSGVLEQYF
>TRBJ2-1|few|TRBV15|TRBD2
TGTGCCACCAGCAGAGATGGGACTAGCGGGCCCTACAATGAGCAGTTCTTC
CATSRDGTSGPYNEQFF
>TRBJ2-7|.|TRBV20-1|.
TGCAGTGCTGCCGATGGAGTCAAGCAGTACTTC
CSAADGVKQYF
>TRBJ2-7|.|TRBV4-2|.
TGTGCCAGCAGCCCCCTAGTGGCGGGTCTAGTAGAGCAGTACTTC
CASSPLVAGLVEQYF
>TRBJ1-5|.|TRBV19|.
TGTGCCAGTAGTGGGGAAGGTGGCGGCGGGCGACTCCTGCAGCCCCAGCATTTT
CASSGEGGGGRLLQPQHF
>TRBJ2-1|.|TRBV6-1|.
TGTGCCAGCAGCCAATACAATGAGCAGTTCTTC
CASSQYNEQFF
>TRBJ2-1|few|TRBV4-2|TRBD2
TGTGCCAGCAGCCAAGCGCGGACTAGCGGAGCTAAGGGAAATGAGCAGTTCTTC
CASSQARTSGAKGNEQFF
>TRBJ2-1|.|TRBV7-6|TRBD2
TGTGCCAGCAGCTTAGCGCCTAGCGGGTACTCCTACAATGAGCAGTTCTTC
CASSLAPSGYSYNEQFF
>TRBJ1-2|.|TRBV28|.
TGTGCCAGCAGCAACGGGACACCCTATGGCTACACCTTC
CASSNGTPYGYTF
>TRBJ1-2|.|TRBV6-1|.
TGTGCCAGCAGTGAAGCCCATCCCTCGCCAGGCAGCTACACCTTC
CASSEAHPSPGSYTF
>TRBJ2-5|.|TRBV19|TRBD1
TGTGCCAGTAGTAGCGGGACAGGCCGTGAGACCCAGTACTTC
CASSSGTGRETQYF
>TRBJ2-3|.|TRBV28|TRBD2
TGTGCCAGCAGTGTGATTAGCGGGAGGGAAGCAGATACGCAGTATTTT
CASSVISGREADTQYF
>TRBJ2-5|.|TRBV5-5|TRBD2
TGTGCCAGCAGCTTGGCGACTAGCGGGACTCAAGAGACCCAGTACTTC
CASSLATSGTQETQYF
>TRBJ1-1|.|TRBV6-5|.
TGTGCCAGCGGACAGCAGAACACTGAAGCTTTCTTT
CASGQQNTEAFF
>TRBJ2-7|.|TRBV11-2|.
TGTGCCAGCAGCCCGGGAAGTTATTCCGATTACGAGCAGTACTTC
CASSPGSYSDYEQYF
>TRBJ2-5|.|TRBV27|.
TGTGCCAGCAGTTCACCCGGAGCCATTAGGGAGACCCAGTACTTC
CASSSPGAIRETQYF
>TRBJ1-1|.|TRBV9|TRBD1
TGTGCCAGCAGCCAGACAGGGATCACTGAAGCTTTCTTT
CASSQTGITEAFF
>TRBJ1-2|.|TRBV30|TRBD1
TGTGCCTGGAGTCCAAGGGACAGGGGAACCTATGGCTACACCTTC
CAWSPRDRGTYGYTF
>TRBJ1-3|.|TRBV9|.
TGTGCCAGCAACCGAGAATTGTCTGGAAACACCATATATTTT
CASNRELSGNTIYF
>TRBJ2-1|few|TRBV9|TRBD2
TGTGCCAGCAGCGCTAGCGGGGCCTCCTACAATGAGCAGTTCTTC
CASSASGASYNEQFF
>TRBJ1-1|few|TRBV5-1|TRBD1
TGCGCCAGCAGCTCCGCGGACAGGGGAAACACTGAAGCTTTCTTT
CASSSADRGNTEAFF
>TRBJ1-1|.|TRBV5-1|TRBD1
TGCGCCAGCAGCCCAGGACAGGGGAACACTGAAGCTTTCTTT
CASSPGQGNTEAFF
>TRBJ2-7|few|TRBV10-3|.
TGTGCCATCCGGAGGGGTTCGGAAGGCTACGAGCAGTACTTC
CAIRRGSEGYEQYF
>TRBJ2-1|.|TRBV6-5|.
TGTGCCAGCAGGACCGGGAGAGTAAATGAGCAGTTCTTC
CASRTGRVNEQFF
>TRBJ1-2|once|TRBV30|.
TGTGCCTGGAGTGTAGACCCAGGCCATGGCTACACCTTC
CAWSVDPGHGYTF
>TRBJ2-1|.|TRBV7-9|.
TGTGCCAGCAGCTCAAGCCTTACGCCCGAGCAGTTCTTC
CASSSSLTPEQFF
>TRBJ1-2|.|TRBV5-6|TRBD1
TGTGCCAGCAATACCGGGACAGGAAACTATGGCTACACCTTC
CASNTGTGNYGYTF
>TRBJ1-5|.|TRBV2|.
TGTGCCAGCAGTGAAGGGGTCCAGGGGCGTCAGCCCCAGCATTTT
CASSEGVQGRQPQHF
>TRBJ1-1|once|TRBV7-3|.
TGTGCCAGCAGCCGAGACAGGAACACTGAAGCTTTCTTT
CASSRDRNTEAFF
>TRBJ2-1|.|TRBV6-5|.
TGTGCCAGCAGTCCCCGGTGGGGCGTGGAGCAGTTCTTC
CASSPRWGVEQFF
>TRBJ1-1|few|TRBV5-1|.
TGCGCCAGCAGCTCACCATCCGGGACACTCGGGAACACTGAAGCTTTCTTT
CASSSPSGTLGNTEAFF
>TRBJ1-4|few|TRBV5-4|TRBD1
TGTGCCAGCAGCTTGGATCTCCCAGGGGGCGGTGAAAAACTGTTTTTT
CASSLDLPGGGEKLFF
>TRBJ2-3|.|TRBV13|.
TGTGCCAGCAGCTTAGGCCTAACTAGCACAGATACGCAGTATTTT
CASSLGLTSTDTQYF
>TRBJ1-5|.|TRBV30|.
TGTGCCTGGAGTGGGGGAGTCAATCAGCCCCAGCATTTT
CAWSGGVNQPQHF
>TRBJ2-2|.|TRBV30|TRBD2
TGTGCCTGGAGTGTCCTTCGGACTAGCGGGATTCACGGGGAGCTGTTTTTT
CAWSVLRTSGIHGELFF
>TRBJ1-3|.|TRBV25-1|.
TGTGCCAGCACCGAGCCAGGGGCGGGAAACACCATATATTTT
CASTEPGAGNTIYF
>TRBJ1-2|.|TRBV11-2|.
TGTGCCAGCAGCTTAGAAGGGGTCTATGGCTACACCTTC
CASSLEGVYGYTF
>TRBJ2-5|.|TRBV30|TRBD2
TGTGCCTGGGGGTTGATGGGACTAGCGGGACTAGAGACCCAGTACTTC
CAWGLMGLAGLETQYF
>TRBJ1-1|.|TRBV6-5|.
TGTGCCAGCTGGCGGACAGTGAACACTGAAGCTTTCTTT
CASWRTVNTEAFF
>TRBJ2-1|.|TRBV7-3|.
TGTGCCAGCAGCTTAAACCTAATCAATGAGCAGTTCTTC
CASSLNLINEQFF
>TRBJ2-3|.|TRBV25-1|TRBD2
TGTGCCAGCAGTGAATGGTCTAGCGGGCGAAATAGAGATACGCAGTATTTT
CASSEWSSGRNRDTQYF
>TRBJ2-1|.|TRBV10-3|TRBD2
TGTGCCATCAGCCCTCTAGCGGGAGCTTCCTACAATGAGCAGTTCTTC
CAISPLAGASYNEQFF
>TRBJ1-4|.|TRBV6-6|TRBD1
TGTGCCAGCAGGGAAGACAGGGTCTCAGAAAAACTGTTTTTT
CASREDRVSEKLFF
>TRBJ1-2|.|TRBV5-6|TRBD1
TGTGCCAGCAGGGGAGCAGGGGGCGACTATGGCTACACCTTC
CASRGAGGDYGYTF
>TRBJ2-6|.|TRBV10-3|.
TGTGCCATCAGTGGGACAGATTCGCCGACTGCTGGGGCCAACGTCCTGACTTTC
CAISGTDSPTAGANVLTF
>TRBJ2-7|.|TRBV6-5|.
TGTGCCAGCAGTGCTCTCAGTGAAACCTACGAGCAGTACTTC
CASSALSETYEQYF
>TRBJ1-1|.|TRBV6-1|.
TGTGCCAGCAGTGTCAGGACAGCGAACACTGAAGCTTTCTTT
CASSVRTANTEAFF
>TRBJ1-2|.|TRBV7-9|.
TGTGCCAGCAGCCCACAGGGTCAGTATGGCTACACCTTC
CASSPQGQYGYTF
>TRBJ2-5|once|TRBV6-1|TRBD2
TGTGCCAGCAGGGCAATAGCGGGAAGCGGGGAGACCCAGTACTTC
CASRAIAGSGETQYF
>TRBJ1-2|.|TRBV28|.
TGTGCCAGCTACGGGGGGGTGGGCCACAGCTATGGCTACACCTTC
CASYGGVGHSYGYTF
>TRBJ2-3|.|TRBV10-3|.
TGTGCCATCAGTGATGGGGCGCAAACTAGCACAGATACGCAGTATTTT
CAISDGAQTSTDTQYF
>TRBJ1-2|.|TRBV9|.
TGTGCCAGCAGCGGGAGTGGGGGCTCCTATGGCTACACCTTC
CASSGSGGSYGYTF
>TRBJ2-5|.|TRBV6-5|.
TGTGCCAGCAGTTACGGGCTGACCCAGTACTTC
CASSYGLTQYF
>TRBJ2-1|.|TRBV6-5|TRBD1
TGTGCCAGCAGCTACTCGCCAGGGGGCAATGAGCAGTTCTTC
CASSYSPGGNEQFF
>TRBJ1-5|.|TRBV27|.
TGTGCCAGCAGTTTATCGGGAGGGGCGTCGAATCAGCCCCAGCATTTT
CASSLSGGASNQPQHF
>TRBJ2-7|.|TRBV10-3|.
TGTGCCATCGGCGGGTACGAGCAGTACTTC
CAIGGYEQYF
>TRBJ1-5|.|TRBV7-9|TRBD1
TGTGCCAGCAGCCCGGGACAGGGGGCGATTCAGCCCCAGCATTTT
CASSPGQGAIQPQHF